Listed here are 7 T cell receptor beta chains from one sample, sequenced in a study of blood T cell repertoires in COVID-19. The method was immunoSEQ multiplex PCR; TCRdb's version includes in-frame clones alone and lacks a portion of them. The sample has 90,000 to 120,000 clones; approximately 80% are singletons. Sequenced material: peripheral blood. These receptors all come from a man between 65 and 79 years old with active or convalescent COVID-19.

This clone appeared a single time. The CDR3 protein is CASSQNLGAYEQYF. The DNA of the CDR3 is TGCGCCAGCAGCCAAAATCTAGGGGCCTACGAGCAGTACTTC. The rearrangement uses TRBV4-1 and TRBJ2-7; possibly TRBD1 for D (5 bases). The CDR3 runs to 14 residues. V lost 2 bases and J 2 bases, leaving 10 bases between the germline ends. Germline V gene lookup returns CDR1 MGHRA and CDR2 YSYEKL.

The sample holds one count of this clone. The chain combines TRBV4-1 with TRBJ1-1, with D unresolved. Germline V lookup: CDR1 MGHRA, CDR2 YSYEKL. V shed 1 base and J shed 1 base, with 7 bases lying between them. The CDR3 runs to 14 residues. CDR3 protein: CASSQGVRNTEAFF. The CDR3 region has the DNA TGCGCCAGCAGCCAAGGAGTACGGAACACTGAAGCTTTCTTT.

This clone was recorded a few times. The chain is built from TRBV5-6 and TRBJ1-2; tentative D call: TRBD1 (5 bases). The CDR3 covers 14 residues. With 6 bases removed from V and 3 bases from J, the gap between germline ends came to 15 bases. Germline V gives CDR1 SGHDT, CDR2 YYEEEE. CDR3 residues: CASTSGGEDYGYTF. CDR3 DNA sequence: TGTGCCAGCACCTCAGGAGGGGAGGACTATGGCTACACCTTC.

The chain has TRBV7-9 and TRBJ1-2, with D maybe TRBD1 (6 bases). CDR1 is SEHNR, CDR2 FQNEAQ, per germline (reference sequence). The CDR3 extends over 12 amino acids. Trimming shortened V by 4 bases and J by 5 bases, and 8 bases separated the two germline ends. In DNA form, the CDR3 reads TGTGCCAGCAGCTCACAGGGTTATGGCTACACCTTC. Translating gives CASSSQGYGYTF.

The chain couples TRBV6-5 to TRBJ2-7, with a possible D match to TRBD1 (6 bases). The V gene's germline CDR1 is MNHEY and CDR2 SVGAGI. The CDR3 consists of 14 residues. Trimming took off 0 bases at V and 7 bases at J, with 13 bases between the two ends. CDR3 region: CASSYSGGRGEQYF. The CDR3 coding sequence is TGTGCCAGCAGTTACTCCGGAGGCAGGGGAGAGCAGTACTTC.

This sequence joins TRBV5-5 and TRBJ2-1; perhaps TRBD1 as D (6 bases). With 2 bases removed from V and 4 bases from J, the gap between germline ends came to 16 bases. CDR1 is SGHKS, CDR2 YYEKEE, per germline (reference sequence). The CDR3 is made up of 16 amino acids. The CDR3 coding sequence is TGTGCCAGCAGCTTATCGCAGGGGCTTCCTTACAATGAGCAGTTCTTC. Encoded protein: CASSLSQGLPYNEQFF.

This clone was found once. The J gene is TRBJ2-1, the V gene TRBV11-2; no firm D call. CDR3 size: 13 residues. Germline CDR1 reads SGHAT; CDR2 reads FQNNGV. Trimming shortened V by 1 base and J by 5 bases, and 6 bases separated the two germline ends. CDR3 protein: CASSLVSDNEQFF. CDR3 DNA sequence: TGTGCCAGCAGCTTAGTGTCCGACAATGAGCAGTTCTTC.